This is a list of T cell receptor beta chains from one sample in a study of shared clonotypes between healthy human individuals. Method: immunoSEQ multiplex PCR; TCRdb's copy keeps in-frame clones and lacks some. The sample includes some 2 million clones, around 96% of them seen just once. The sequencing sample was made of naive CD8+ T cells sorted from blood. The receptor source for this set is a man aged 18 to 30 in good health. Each CDR3 is given with its conserved first and last residue. D genes are given only for firm matches. Some rows mark clone size as missing; the rest say once, few, many or name a class of expanded clone.

J: TRBJ1-6
V: TRBV6-5
size: NA
D: TRBD1
DNA: TGTGCCAGCAGTTACGGGACAGGCGAATCACCCCTCCACTTT
CDR3: CASSYGTGESPLHF

J: TRBJ2-5
V: TRBV27
size: NA
D: TRBD1
DNA: TGTGCCAGCAGTTGGACAGGGAGCCAAGAGACCCAGTACTTC
CDR3: CASSWTGSQETQYF

J: TRBJ1-6
V: TRBV30
size: NA
D: NA
DNA: TGTGCCTGGAGTAAGGGAAAAAGGGAATCACCCCTCCACTTT
CDR3: CAWSKGKRESPLHF

J: TRBJ2-2
V: TRBV7-8
size: NA
D: TRBD2
DNA: TGTGCCAGCAGCCCCGTCCGGGAGGGGTTACTCGGGGAGCTGTTTTTT
CDR3: CASSPVREGLLGELFF

J: TRBJ2-1
V: TRBV5-6
size: NA
D: TRBD2
DNA: TGTGCCAGCAGCTTGGAACTAGCGGGAGGGTCCTACAATGAGCAGTTCTTC
CDR3: CASSLELAGGSYNEQFF

J: TRBJ2-7
V: TRBV6-6
size: NA
D: NA
DNA: TGTGCCAGCACCACGACAGATTACCACCCCTCCTACGAGCAGTACTTC
CDR3: CASTTTDYHPSYEQYF

J: TRBJ1-6
V: TRBV4-1
size: NA
D: NA
DNA: TGCGCCAGCAGCCAGAGCGCCAGTGCAGGGGTTAATTCACCCCTCCACTTT
CDR3: CASSQSASAGVNSPLHF

J: TRBJ2-1
V: TRBV4-3
size: NA
D: NA
DNA: TGCGCCAGCAGCCAAGAAGGGAGTCCCTATTACAATGAGCAGTTCTTC
CDR3: CASSQEGSPYYNEQFF

J: TRBJ1-6
V: TRBV28
size: NA
D: TRBD1
DNA: TGTGCCAGCAGTTTATGGACCGGGACAGATTATAATTCACCCCTCCACTTT
CDR3: CASSLWTGTDYNSPLHF

J: TRBJ2-5
V: TRBV5-6
size: NA
D: TRBD2
DNA: TGTGCCAGCAGCTTCGGGACTAGCGTAGAGACCCAGTACTTC
CDR3: CASSFGTSVETQYF

J: TRBJ1-2
V: TRBV5-6
size: NA
D: TRBD1
DNA: TGTGCCAGCAGCTTGGGGGGACAGGGATATCTTTATGGCTACACCTTC
CDR3: CASSLGGQGYLYGYTF

J: TRBJ1-5
V: TRBV6-5
size: NA
D: NA
DNA: TGTGCCAGCAGTTACGGGGTAGGCGACAATCAGCCCCAGCATTTT
CDR3: CASSYGVGDNQPQHF

J: TRBJ2-7
V: TRBV7-2
size: once
D: TRBD2
DNA: TGTGCCAGCAGCTTTAGCGGGAGTGGGTACGAGCAGTACTTC
CDR3: CASSFSGSGYEQYF

J: TRBJ1-6
V: TRBV2
size: NA
D: NA
DNA: TGTGCCTCCCTTGGACTTTCAAACGGGAATTCACCCCTCCACTTT
CDR3: CASLGLSNGNSPLHF

J: TRBJ1-2
V: TRBV5-1
size: NA
D: NA
DNA: TGCGCCAGCAGCTCCCATCCTCCTACAGGGCTGAGCTATGGCTACACCTTC
CDR3: CASSSHPPTGLSYGYTF

J: TRBJ2-7
V: TRBV7-6
size: NA
D: NA
DNA: TGTGCCAGCAGCTTATCAGGGGACGGCTACGAGCAGTACTTC
CDR3: CASSLSGDGYEQYF

J: TRBJ2-2
V: TRBV7-9
size: NA
D: TRBD2
DNA: TGTGCCAGCAGCTCCCCCACTAGCGGGAGGAACACCGGGGAGCTGTTTTTT
CDR3: CASSSPTSGRNTGELFF

J: TRBJ2-1
V: TRBV5-6
size: NA
D: TRBD2
DNA: TGTGCCAGCTGGGGCGGGAGCTCCTACAATGAGCAGTTCTTC
CDR3: CASWGGSSYNEQFF

J: TRBJ2-7
V: TRBV5-5
size: NA
D: NA
DNA: TGTGCCAGCAGCTTGGCTTCGAAACCGTACGAGCAGTACTTC
CDR3: CASSLASKPYEQYF

J: TRBJ1-6
V: TRBV6-1
size: NA
D: NA
DNA: TGTGCCAGCAGTGATTACACGGGTCCCTATAATTCACCCCTCCACTTT
CDR3: CASSDYTGPYNSPLHF

J: TRBJ1-5
V: TRBV2
size: NA
D: NA
DNA: TGTGCCAGCAGTGAAGAAATTGCGGCAGGGTGGAATCAGCCCCAGCATTTT
CDR3: CASSEEIAAGWNQPQHF

J: TRBJ2-1
V: TRBV29-1
size: NA
D: NA
DNA: TGCAGCGTTGAGGGGGGGGACAGTTCCTACAATGAGCAGTTCTTC
CDR3: CSVEGGDSSYNEQFF

J: TRBJ1-6
V: TRBV9
size: NA
D: TRBD1
DNA: TGTGCCAGCAGCGTTAACTCAGGGGGCCGGTCACCCCTCCACTTT
CDR3: CASSVNSGGRSPLHF

J: TRBJ2-5
V: TRBV13
size: NA
D: TRBD2
DNA: TGTGCCAGCAGCTTAGGGCTAGCGGGGTGGGGAGGCGAGACCCAGTACTTC
CDR3: CASSLGLAGWGGETQYF

J: TRBJ2-2
V: TRBV11-2
size: NA
D: NA
DNA: TGTGCCAGCAGCTTCCGGACTTTGAACACCGGGGAGCTGTTTTTT
CDR3: CASSFRTLNTGELFF